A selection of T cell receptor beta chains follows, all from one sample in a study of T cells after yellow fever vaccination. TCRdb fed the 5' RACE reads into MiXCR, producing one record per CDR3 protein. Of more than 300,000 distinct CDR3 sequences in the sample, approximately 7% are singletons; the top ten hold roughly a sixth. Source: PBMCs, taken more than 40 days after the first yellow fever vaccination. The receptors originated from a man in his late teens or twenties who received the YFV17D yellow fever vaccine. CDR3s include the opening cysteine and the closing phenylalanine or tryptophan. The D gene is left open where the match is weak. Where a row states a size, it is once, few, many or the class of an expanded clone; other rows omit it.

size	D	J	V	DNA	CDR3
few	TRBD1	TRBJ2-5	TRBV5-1	TGCGCCAGCAGCAAGGGACAGGGGGCAGAGACCCAGTACTTC	CASSKGQGAETQYF
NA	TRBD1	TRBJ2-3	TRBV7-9	TGTGCCAGCAGGATCCGGGACAGGGGGCCTACAGATACGCAGTATTTT	CASRIRDRGPTDTQYF
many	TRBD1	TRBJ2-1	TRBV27	TGTGCCAGCAGTCTCGCGACAGGGGGTGATCAGTTCTTC	CASSLATGGDQFF
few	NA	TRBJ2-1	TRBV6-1	TGTGCCAGCAGTCCAGGGGCCGGCTCCTACAATGAGCAGTTCTTC	CASSPGAGSYNEQFF
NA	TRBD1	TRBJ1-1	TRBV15	TGTGCCACCAGCAGAACAGGGGCTTCCACTGAAGCTTTCTTT	CATSRTGASTEAFF
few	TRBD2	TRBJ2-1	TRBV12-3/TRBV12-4	TGTGCCAGCAGTATGCTAGCGGGGGGGCGAAATGAGCAGTTCTTC	CASSMLAGGRNEQFF
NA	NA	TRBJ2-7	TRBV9	TGTGCCAGCAGCTCTATGTATGGAGACAGCTACGAGCAGTACTTC	CASSSMYGDSYEQYF
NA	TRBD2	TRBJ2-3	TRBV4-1	TGCGCCAGCAGCCTCGGACTAGCGGGGATTAGCACAGATACGCAGTATTTT	CASSLGLAGISTDTQYF
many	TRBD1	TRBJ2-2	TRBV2	TGTGCCAGCACTACCCACAGGGGGCCGGGGACCGGGGAGCTGTTTTTT	CASTTHRGPGTGELFF
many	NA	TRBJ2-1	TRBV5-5	TGTGCCAGCAGCTTGGGAGAGTCCTACAATGAGCAGTTCTTC	CASSLGESYNEQFF
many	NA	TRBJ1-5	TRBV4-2	TGTGCCAGCAGCCAAGGACAGGAGAGGCCCCAGCATTTT	CASSQGQERPQHF
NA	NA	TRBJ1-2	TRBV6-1	TGTGCCAGCAGTGCAGATGGCTACACCTTC	CASSADGYTF
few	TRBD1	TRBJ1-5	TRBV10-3	TGTGCCATCAGTGGCGGACAGGGCAACAATCAGCCCCAGCATTTT	CAISGGQGNNQPQHF
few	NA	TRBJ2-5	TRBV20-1	TGCAGTGCTAGAGACAGGGACCAAGAGACCCAGTACTTC	CSARDRDQETQYF
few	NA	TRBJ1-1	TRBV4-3	TGCGCCAGCAGCCAAGATTTCTTCCGGGAGGCTGAAGCTTTCTTT	CASSQDFFREAEAFF
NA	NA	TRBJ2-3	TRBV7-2	TGTGCCAGCAGGATGACTAGCACAGATACGCAGTATTTT	CASRMTSTDTQYF
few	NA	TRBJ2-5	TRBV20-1	TGCAGTGCTAGAGATCTTGGCGGGGTTCCGGAGACCCAGTACTTC	CSARDLGGVPETQYF
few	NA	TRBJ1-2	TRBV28	TGTGCCAGCAGACCCGGGTGGGCAAACTATGGCTACACCTTC	CASRPGWANYGYTF
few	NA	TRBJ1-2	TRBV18	TGTGCCAGCTCACCATACAGTGATGGCTACACCTTC	CASSPYSDGYTF
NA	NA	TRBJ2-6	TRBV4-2	TGTGCCAGCAGCCAAACAGGTGGGGCCAACGTCCTGACTTTC	CASSQTGGANVLTF
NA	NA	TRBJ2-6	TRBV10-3	TGTGCCATCTTGGGCTCTGGGGCCAACGTCCTGACTTTC	CAILGSGANVLTF
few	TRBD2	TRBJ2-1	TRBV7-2	TGTGCCAGCAGCTTAGGGGGCGGGGGGGGCCGAGGGTTGTTCTTC	CASSLGGGGGRGLFF
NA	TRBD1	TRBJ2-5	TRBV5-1	TGCGCCAGCAGCGCCCTCTGGACAGGGGGCGCGGAAGAGACCCAGTACTTC	CASSALWTGGAEETQYF
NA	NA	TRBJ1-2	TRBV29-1	TGCAGCGTTGCTACATCGCAATGGGGGGCCTCCTATGGCTACACCTTC	CSVATSQWGASYGYTF
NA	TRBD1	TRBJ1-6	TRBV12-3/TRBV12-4	TGTGCCAGCAGTGTCCTCCTCGGGACAGCTACTAATTCACCCCTCCACTTT	CASSVLLGTATNSPLHF
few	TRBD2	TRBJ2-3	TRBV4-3	TGCGCCAGCAGCCAAAGCGGCGGACTAGCGGGCACAGATACGCAGTATTTT	CASSQSGGLAGTDTQYF
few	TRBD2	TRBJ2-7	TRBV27	TGTGCCAGCAGTCCTCTGGGACTAGTGATCTCCTACGAGCAGTACTTC	CASSPLGLVISYEQYF
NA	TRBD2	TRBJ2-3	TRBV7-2	TGTGCCAGCAGCCCGAGGAGCGGGGGGGCTACAGATACGCAGTATTTT	CASSPRSGGATDTQYF
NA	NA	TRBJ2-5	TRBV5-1	TGCGCCAGCAGCTTCCGGGGGGCTTCGGAGACCCAGTACTTC	CASSFRGASETQYF
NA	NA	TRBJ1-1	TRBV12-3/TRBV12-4	TGTGCCAGCGGAAGGGACAACACTGAAGCTTTCTTT	CASGRDNTEAFF
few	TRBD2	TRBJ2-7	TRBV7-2	TGTGCCAGCAGCTCCCCCCCCCGGGGGGTGTACGAGCAGTACTTC	CASSSPPRGVYEQYF
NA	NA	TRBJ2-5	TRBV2	TGTGCCAGCAGAAAGGAAGAAGAGACCCAGTACTTC	CASRKEEETQYF
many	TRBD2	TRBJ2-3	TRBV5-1	TGCGCCAGCAGGACTAGCGGGAGCACAGATACGCAGTATTTT	CASRTSGSTDTQYF